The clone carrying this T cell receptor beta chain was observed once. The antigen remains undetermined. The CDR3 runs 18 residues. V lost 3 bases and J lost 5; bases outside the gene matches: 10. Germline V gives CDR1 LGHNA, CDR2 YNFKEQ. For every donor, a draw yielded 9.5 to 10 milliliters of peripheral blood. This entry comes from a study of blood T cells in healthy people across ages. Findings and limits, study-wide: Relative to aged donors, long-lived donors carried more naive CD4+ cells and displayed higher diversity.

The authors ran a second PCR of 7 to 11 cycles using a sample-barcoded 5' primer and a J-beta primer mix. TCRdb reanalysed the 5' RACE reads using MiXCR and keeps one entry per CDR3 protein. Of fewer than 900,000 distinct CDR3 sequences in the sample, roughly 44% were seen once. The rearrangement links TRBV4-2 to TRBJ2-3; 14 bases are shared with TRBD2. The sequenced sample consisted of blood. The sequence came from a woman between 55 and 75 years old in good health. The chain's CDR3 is CASSQGSGTSGSGDTQYF. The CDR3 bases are TGTGCCAGCAGCCAGGGTTCCGGGACTAGCGGGAGCGGAGATACGCAGTATTTT.